This is a list of T cell receptor beta chains from one sample in a study of T cell responses to AZD1222 COVID-19 vaccine. Sequencing used immunoSEQ multiplex PCR; TCRdb keeps in-frame clones, though not all of them. The data contain around 100,000 clones, roughly 91% of them singletons. Sequenced material: peripheral blood, taken on day 0 of AZD1222 vaccination. Every receptor here comes from an adult in good health. The CDR3 runs from the conserved cysteine through the conserved F or W. Fields, in order: J gene, V gene, clone size, D gene, CDR3 DNA, CDR3 protein. A D gene is named only where the DNA matches it firmly. Expanded clones get a size class; other rows say once, few or many, or leave the size out.

j_call: TRBJ2-7
v_call: TRBV27
clone_size: NA
d_call: TRBD1
cdr3_nt: TGTGCCAGCAGTTCAGGGACAGGATCGGGGCAGTACTTC
cdr3_aa: CASSSGTGSGQYF

j_call: TRBJ1-6
v_call: TRBV7-9
clone_size: NA
d_call: NA
cdr3_nt: TGTGCCAGCAGTAGCGGGGACGGCACAGGTATCGGGTCACCCCTCCACTTT
cdr3_aa: CASSSGDGTGIGSPLHF

j_call: TRBJ2-2
v_call: TRBV7-9
clone_size: NA
d_call: TRBD2
cdr3_nt: TGTGCCAGCAGCTTACTAGCGGGAGGGCCTATAGTCGGGGAGCTGTTTTTT
cdr3_aa: CASSLLAGGPIVGELFF

j_call: TRBJ2-5
v_call: TRBV20-1
clone_size: NA
d_call: NA
cdr3_nt: TGCAGTGGGGGGTCTGAGACCCAGTACTTC
cdr3_aa: CSGGSETQYF

j_call: TRBJ2-7
v_call: TRBV2
clone_size: NA
d_call: NA
cdr3_nt: TGTGCCAGCAGTCGCAGCTCCTACGAGCAGTACTTC
cdr3_aa: CASSRSSYEQYF

j_call: TRBJ1-2
v_call: TRBV27
clone_size: NA
d_call: NA
cdr3_nt: TGTGCCAGCAGCTCCGAGGGGACCGTGAACTATGGCTACACCTTC
cdr3_aa: CASSSEGTVNYGYTF

j_call: TRBJ2-1
v_call: TRBV12-3/TRBV12-4
clone_size: NA
d_call: NA
cdr3_nt: TGTGCCAGCAGTTCCCGACTAGGCCCTGTAGTCTTC
cdr3_aa: CASSSRLGPVVF

j_call: TRBJ2-3
v_call: TRBV9
clone_size: NA
d_call: NA
cdr3_nt: TGTGCCAGCAGCGAAAATCACAGATCTAGCACAGATACGCAGTATTTT
cdr3_aa: CASSENHRSSTDTQYF

j_call: TRBJ2-3
v_call: TRBV5-1
clone_size: NA
d_call: NA
cdr3_nt: TGCGCCAGCAGCTCCGACTTGTATAGCACAGATACGCAGTATTTT
cdr3_aa: CASSSDLYSTDTQYF

j_call: TRBJ1-3
v_call: TRBV5-8
clone_size: NA
d_call: NA
cdr3_nt: TGTGCCAGCAGTCTTTACGTCAGGGGTTCGAGCTCTGGAAACACCATATATTTT
cdr3_aa: CASSLYVRGSSSGNTIYF

j_call: TRBJ2-3
v_call: TRBV5-1
clone_size: NA
d_call: NA
cdr3_nt: TGCGCCAGCAGCGCGTGGGGCGGAGGATCTAGCACAGATACGCAGTATTTT
cdr3_aa: CASSAWGGGSSTDTQYF

j_call: TRBJ2-7
v_call: TRBV27
clone_size: NA
d_call: TRBD2
cdr3_nt: TGTGCCAGCAGTTTAGGAGCGAGGCTAGCGGGAGTCTACGAGCAGTACTTC
cdr3_aa: CASSLGARLAGVYEQYF

j_call: TRBJ2-7
v_call: TRBV3-1/TRBV3-2
clone_size: NA
d_call: NA
cdr3_nt: TGTGCCAGCAGCACCGGGACTTACTACGAGCAGTACTTC
cdr3_aa: CASSTGTYYEQYF

j_call: TRBJ1-2
v_call: TRBV28
clone_size: NA
d_call: TRBD1
cdr3_nt: TGTGCCAGCAGTTCAGCCGGGACAGGTTTCTATGGCTACACCTTC
cdr3_aa: CASSSAGTGFYGYTF

j_call: TRBJ2-7
v_call: TRBV29-1
clone_size: NA
d_call: TRBD2
cdr3_nt: TGCAGCGTTAGTTTCAGATCGGGACTAGAAGAACTGTACTTC
cdr3_aa: CSVSFRSGLEELYF

j_call: TRBJ1-1
v_call: TRBV7-9
clone_size: NA
d_call: TRBD1
cdr3_nt: TGTGCCAGCAGCTTACAGGGGGTGAACACTGAAGCTTTCTTT
cdr3_aa: CASSLQGVNTEAFF

j_call: TRBJ2-3
v_call: TRBV6-1
clone_size: NA
d_call: TRBD1
cdr3_nt: TGTGCCAGCAGTGAAAGACAGGGGGGCACAGATACGCAGTATTTT
cdr3_aa: CASSERQGGTDTQYF

j_call: TRBJ2-7
v_call: TRBV24-1
clone_size: NA
d_call: TRBD2
cdr3_nt: TGTGCCACCAGTGACAGCGGGACTAGCGGGAGGTACTACGAGCAGTACTTC
cdr3_aa: CATSDSGTSGRYYEQYF

j_call: TRBJ2-5
v_call: TRBV5-1
clone_size: NA
d_call: TRBD2
cdr3_nt: TGCGCCAGCAGCCCTAGCGGGAGGTGGGAGGAGACCCAGTACTTC
cdr3_aa: CASSPSGRWEETQYF

j_call: TRBJ1-1
v_call: TRBV5-1
clone_size: NA
d_call: TRBD1
cdr3_nt: TGCGCCAGCAGCTCGGGACAGCCGAACACTGAAGCTTTCTTT
cdr3_aa: CASSSGQPNTEAFF

j_call: TRBJ1-2
v_call: TRBV2
clone_size: NA
d_call: TRBD1
cdr3_nt: TGTGCCAGCAGGCGGGGACAGGCAAACTATGGCTACACCTTC
cdr3_aa: CASRRGQANYGYTF

j_call: TRBJ2-5
v_call: TRBV28
clone_size: NA
d_call: NA
cdr3_nt: TGTGCCAGCAGTTTCCCCTACAGGGAGACCCAGTACTTC
cdr3_aa: CASSFPYRETQYF

j_call: TRBJ1-1
v_call: TRBV30
clone_size: NA
d_call: TRBD1
cdr3_nt: TGTGCCTGGAGTGTTAAGGGGGCGAGCACTGAAGCTTTCTTT
cdr3_aa: CAWSVKGASTEAFF

j_call: TRBJ2-2
v_call: TRBV27
clone_size: NA
d_call: NA
cdr3_nt: TGTGCCAGCATATCGTGGGGGAGAGCGAACACCGGGGAGCTGTTTTTT
cdr3_aa: CASISWGRANTGELFF

j_call: TRBJ2-5
v_call: TRBV6-5
clone_size: NA
d_call: TRBD1
cdr3_nt: TGTGCCAGCAGAGCCAGGGGGCTAGAGACCCAGTACTTC
cdr3_aa: CASRARGLETQYF

j_call: TRBJ2-2
v_call: TRBV2
clone_size: NA
d_call: NA
cdr3_nt: TGTGCCAGCAAAGGGAGGACCTCAGGTGGGGAGCTGTTTTTT
cdr3_aa: CASKGRTSGGELFF

j_call: TRBJ1-6
v_call: TRBV27
clone_size: NA
d_call: NA
cdr3_nt: TGTGCCAGCAGTTACAACAGGGCTAATTCACCCCTCCACTTT
cdr3_aa: CASSYNRANSPLHF

j_call: TRBJ2-1
v_call: TRBV21-1
clone_size: NA
d_call: NA
cdr3_nt: TGTGCCAGCAGCAAAGGTCAGCGGTGGGTACAACCACACAATGAGCAGTTCTTC
cdr3_aa: CASSKGQRWVQPHNEQFF

j_call: TRBJ2-7
v_call: TRBV28
clone_size: NA
d_call: NA
cdr3_nt: TGTGCCAGCAGTACCTCCCCCCCAAGGGAGTCCTACGAGCAGTACTTC
cdr3_aa: CASSTSPPRESYEQYF

j_call: TRBJ2-1
v_call: TRBV6-5
clone_size: NA
d_call: TRBD2
cdr3_nt: TGTGCCAGCAGTTATGGAGGGACTAGTAGCAATGAGCAGTTCTTC
cdr3_aa: CASSYGGTSSNEQFF

j_call: TRBJ2-6
v_call: TRBV5-1
clone_size: NA
d_call: NA
cdr3_nt: TGCGCCAGCAGCTACTACGCCTACTCTGGGGCCAACGTCCTGACTTTC
cdr3_aa: CASSYYAYSGANVLTF

j_call: TRBJ2-3
v_call: TRBV6-5
clone_size: NA
d_call: TRBD2
cdr3_nt: TGTGCCAGCAGGGGAACAGCGGGAGGAGCAGATACGCAGTATTTT
cdr3_aa: CASRGTAGGADTQYF

j_call: TRBJ1-6
v_call: TRBV6-5
clone_size: NA
d_call: NA
cdr3_nt: TGTGCCAGCAGTCAGACAGGCCCAAATTCACCCCTCCACTTT
cdr3_aa: CASSQTGPNSPLHF

j_call: TRBJ1-6
v_call: TRBV7-9
clone_size: NA
d_call: TRBD1
cdr3_nt: TGTGCCAGCAGCCCGGACAGGGCCCAGCAAACCCTCCACTTT
cdr3_aa: CASSPDRAQQTLHF

j_call: TRBJ1-6
v_call: TRBV9
clone_size: NA
d_call: NA
cdr3_nt: TGTGCCAGCAAGGGGGTAGAGTGGGGTAATTCACCCCTCCACTTT
cdr3_aa: CASKGVEWGNSPLHF

j_call: TRBJ1-1
v_call: TRBV18
clone_size: NA
d_call: TRBD1
cdr3_nt: TGTGCCAGCTCACCAAGACAGGGGGCTGTTAAGGACACTGAAGCTTTCTTT
cdr3_aa: CASSPRQGAVKDTEAFF

j_call: TRBJ2-1
v_call: TRBV19
clone_size: NA
d_call: TRBD2
cdr3_nt: TGTGCCAGTAGTACCCTTGGCGGGGGCTACAATGAGCAGTTCTTC
cdr3_aa: CASSTLGGGYNEQFF

j_call: TRBJ2-1
v_call: TRBV6-2/TRBV6-3
clone_size: NA
d_call: NA
cdr3_nt: TGTGCCAGCAGTTACTCGACAGGCGGGAGAGAGCAGTTCTTC
cdr3_aa: CASSYSTGGREQFF

j_call: TRBJ2-2
v_call: TRBV19
clone_size: NA
d_call: NA
cdr3_nt: TGTGCCAGTAGCTCTAATGAAGCCCAAAAACCCACCGGGGAGCTGTTTTTT
cdr3_aa: CASSSNEAQKPTGELFF

j_call: TRBJ2-2
v_call: TRBV9
clone_size: few
d_call: TRBD2
cdr3_nt: TGTGCCAGCAGCGTGGGACTAGCGGGCGGGGAGCTGTTTTTT
cdr3_aa: CASSVGLAGGELFF

j_call: TRBJ2-4
v_call: TRBV28
clone_size: NA
d_call: NA
cdr3_nt: TGTGCCAGCACCCCGGGGGGCAGGGTGGTAAACATTCAGTACTTC
cdr3_aa: CASTPGGRVVNIQYF

j_call: TRBJ1-5
v_call: TRBV6-5
clone_size: NA
d_call: NA
cdr3_nt: TGTGCCAGCGGATGGGGGGCTAAGGGCAATCAGCCCCAGCATTTT
cdr3_aa: CASGWGAKGNQPQHF

j_call: TRBJ2-3
v_call: TRBV2
clone_size: NA
d_call: NA
cdr3_nt: TGTGCCAGCACCATGGCCGGGGGTAGCACAGATACGCAGTATTTT
cdr3_aa: CASTMAGGSTDTQYF

j_call: TRBJ2-1
v_call: TRBV7-8
clone_size: once
d_call: TRBD2
cdr3_nt: TGTGCCAGCAGCTTGGTGGGGGGACTAGCGCAGAATGAGCAGTTCTTC
cdr3_aa: CASSLVGGLAQNEQFF

j_call: TRBJ2-5
v_call: TRBV5-1
clone_size: NA
d_call: NA
cdr3_nt: TGCGCCAGCAGCCGGCTCGGCGGGTTCCTAGAGACCCAGTACTTC
cdr3_aa: CASSRLGGFLETQYF

j_call: TRBJ2-1
v_call: TRBV12-5
clone_size: NA
d_call: NA
cdr3_nt: TGTGCTAGTGGGTTAGCCCATGAGCAGTTCTTC
cdr3_aa: CASGLAHEQFF

j_call: TRBJ2-1
v_call: TRBV3-1/TRBV3-2
clone_size: NA
d_call: TRBD2
cdr3_nt: TGTGCCAGCAGCCAACGCCTAGCGGTCTACAATGAGCAGTTCTTC
cdr3_aa: CASSQRLAVYNEQFF

j_call: TRBJ2-1
v_call: TRBV27
clone_size: NA
d_call: NA
cdr3_nt: TGTGCCAGCAGTTTAGTCCCCGGGATAGAGCAGTTCTTC
cdr3_aa: CASSLVPGIEQFF

j_call: TRBJ1-3
v_call: TRBV19
clone_size: NA
d_call: NA
cdr3_nt: TGTGCCAGTAGTACGGCGGGGCTGAGCTCTGGAAACACCATATATTTT
cdr3_aa: CASSTAGLSSGNTIYF

j_call: TRBJ2-5
v_call: TRBV4-1
clone_size: NA
d_call: NA
cdr3_nt: TGCGCCAGCAGCCAACCCCCCCCGGGGTACTTC
cdr3_aa: CASSQPPPGYF

j_call: TRBJ1-3
v_call: TRBV18
clone_size: NA
d_call: TRBD1
cdr3_nt: TGTGCCAGCTCCCCCGGGACAGCCTCCGCAAACACCATATATTTT
cdr3_aa: CASSPGTASANTIYF